The 29 T cell receptor beta chains listed next were all sequenced from one sample in a study of PD-1 blockade in classical Hodgkin lymphoma. Generated by immunoSEQ multiplex PCR, the TCRdb table keeps only in-frame clones and is missing some. The sample holds 100,000 or so clones, 75% to 90% seen once. With no exception, relapse followed autologous stem cell transplantation in all patients, and brentuximab vedotin exposure varied. Here the sequenced sample was peripheral blood mononuclear cells (PBMCs), taken before the second cycle of nivolumab. The receptor source for this set is a human donor with classical Hodgkin lymphoma.

This clone was counted a few times. The J gene is TRBJ1-1, the V gene TRBV19; D unclear. Germline CDR1 is LNHDA and CDR2 is SQIVND (reference sequence). There are 15 residues in the CDR3. V was trimmed by 5 bases and J by 3 bases, leaving 16 bases between them. CDR3 nucleotide sequence: TGTGCCAGTAGTCCAACCCGAGGGCGGCACACTGAAGCTTTCTTT. This encodes CASSPTRGRHTEAFF. Drawing the rest from reference TRBV19 and TRBJ1-1, the complete variable domain is DGGITQSPKYLFRKEGQNVTLSCEQNLNHDAMYWYRQDPGQGLRLIYYSQIVNDFQKGDIAEGYSVSREKKESFPLTVTSAQKNPTAFYLCASSPTRGRHTEAFFGQGTRLTVV.

This chain links TRBV6-5 with TRBJ2-1; D is undetermined. CDR3 length equals 13 residues. Trimming left V 2 bases short and J 9 bases short, with 11 bases between. Germline V gives CDR1 MNHEY, CDR2 SVGAGI. The CDR3 DNA sequence: TGTGCCAGCAGTTACGGCGGCCTCGGTGAGCAGTTCTTC. It codes for CASSYGGLGEQFF.

The chain couples TRBV9 to TRBJ1-3; 7 positions agree with TRBD1. Germline trimming cut 2 bases from V and 2 bases from J; bases unmatched to any gene: 4. The germline CDR1 and CDR2 sequences are SGDLS and YYNGEE. The CDR3 is 15 amino acids. Here the CDR3 reads CASSVTGVTGNTIYF. CDR3 nucleotide sequence: TGTGCCAGCAGCGTCACAGGGGTGACTGGAAACACCATATATTTT.

This clone was detected only once. V usage is TRBV9 and J usage is TRBJ2-5; 11 bases align to TRBD2. V lost 4 bases to trimming and J lost 5 bases; unmatched junction nucleotides: 10. Germline loops: CDR1 SGDLS, CDR2 YYNGEE. There are 16 residues in the CDR3. This CDR3 reads CASSPSLAGGRETQYF. The CDR3 nucleotides read TGTGCCAGCAGCCCATCCCTAGCGGGGGGCCGGGAGACCCAGTACTTC. The whole variable domain, filled in from reference TRBV9 and TRBJ2-5, reads DSGVTQTPKHLITATGQRVTLRCSPRSGDLSVYWYQQSLDQGLQFLIQYYNGEERAKGNILERFSAQQFPDLHSELNLSSLELGDSALYFCASSPSLAGGRETQYFGPGTRLLVL.

V is TRBV19 and J is TRBJ1-1; D not resolved. With 6 bases removed from V and 5 bases from J, the gap between germline ends came to 13 bases. This CDR3 contains 13 residues. CDR1 and CDR2 from the germline V gene are LNHDA and SQIVND (reference sequence). CDR3 nucleotides: TGTGCCAGTAGCGAAAGACCTGGTACTGAAGCTTTCTTT. Protein product: CASSERPGTEAFF.

The chain joins TRBV7-6 to TRBJ2-5, with 7 positions matching TRBD2. The germline gives CDR1 SGHVS, CDR2 FNYEAQ. Trimming removed 4 bases from V and 2 bases from J; junction bases left unmatched: 13. The CDR3 consists of 17 residues. The CDR3: CASSSPPLGDYQETQYF. The CDR3 region has the DNA TGTGCCAGCAGCTCCCCCCCCCTGGGGGACTATCAAGAGACCCAGTACTTC. Variable domain in full (rest from reference TRBV7-6 and TRBJ2-5): GAGVSQSPRYKVTKRGQDVALRCDPISGHVSLYWYRQALGQGPEFLTYFNYEAQQDKSGLPNDRFSAERPEGSISTLTIQRTEQRDSAMYRCASSSPPLGDYQETQYFGPGTRLLVL.

This chain connects TRBV7-9 to TRBJ1-4; D is perhaps TRBD1 (6 bases). From germline, CDR1 is SEHNR and CDR2 FQNEAQ (reference sequence). There are 15 residues in the CDR3. V was clipped by 3 bases and J by 0 bases, with 8 bases between them. CDR3 loop: CASSFRGATNEKLFF. CDR3 in DNA: TGTGCCAGCAGCTTCAGGGGTGCAACTAATGAAAAACTGTTTTTT.

The CDR3 nucleotides are TGTGCCAGCAGTATCGGACTAGCGGAAGAGACCCAGTACTTC. This codes for CASSIGLAEETQYF. The V gene is TRBV5-8, the J gene TRBJ2-5; the match to TRBD2 covers 10 bases. The length of the CDR3 is 14 residues. V trimming: 5 bases; J trimming: 3 bases; junction bases outside the gene matches: 4. Germline CDR1 is SGHTS and CDR2 is YDEGEE. Drawing the rest from reference TRBV5-8 and TRBJ2-5, the complete variable domain is EAGVTQSPTHLIKTRGQQATLRCSPISGHTSVYWYQQALGLGLQFLLWYDEGEERNRGNFPPRFSGRQFPNYSSELNVNALELEDSALYLCASSIGLAEETQYFGPGTRLLVL.

The rearrangement joins TRBV19 to TRBJ1-2, with D unresolved. From germline, CDR1 is LNHDA and CDR2 SQIVND (reference sequence). The length of the CDR3 is 13 residues. With 1 base removed from V and 2 bases from J, the gap between germline ends came to 5 bases. The DNA of the CDR3 is TGTGCCAGTAGTATAGCGATAAACTATGGCTACACCTTC. Its translation is CASSIAINYGYTF.

The gene calls are TRBV2 and TRBJ2-2; D uncertain. This CDR3 has 13 amino acids. CDR1 and CDR2 from the germline V gene are SNHLY and FYNNEI. Between the trimmed V and J ends, which lost 8 bases and 6 bases, there was a span of 13 bases. The CDR3 DNA reads as TGTGCCAGCGGGGTCTATGTCCCCGGGGAGCTGTTTTTT. As protein: CASGVYVPGELFF.

The J gene is TRBJ1-2, the V gene TRBV6-4; no clear D. Germline V gene lookup returns CDR1 MRHNA and CDR2 SNTAGT. The CDR3 totals 19 residues. Trimming shortened V by 0 bases and J by 6 bases, and 26 bases separated the two germline ends. CDR3 in amino acids: CASSDSPLLVQRFLDGYTF. The CDR3 nucleotides are TGTGCCAGCAGTGACTCTCCTCTCCTGGTTCAGCGGTTCTTAGATGGCTACACCTTC.

This chain uses TRBV7-3 with TRBJ2-3; 7 bases are shared with TRBD2. This CDR3 has 14 amino acids. CDR1 is SGHTA, CDR2 FQGTGA, per germline. J was trimmed by 6 bases and V by 5 bases; bases with no gene match: 8. The chain's CDR3 is CASSPGLLGDTQYF. The DNA of the CDR3 is TGTGCCAGCAGCCCGGGACTACTGGGCGATACGCAGTATTTT.

The chain carries TRBV13 and TRBJ2-5, with no clear D. The germline V gene has CDR1 PRHDT and CDR2 FYEKMQ (reference sequence). The CDR3 spans 16 residues. Trimming took off 5 bases at V and 3 bases at J, with 19 bases between the two ends. The CDR3 sequence is CASSGNNGYQKETQYF. CDR3 coding DNA: TGTGCCAGCAGCGGAAACAACGGCTACCAAAAAGAGACCCAGTACTTC. Variable domain in full (rest from reference TRBV13 and TRBJ2-5): AAGVIQSPRHLIKEKRETATLKCYPIPRHDTVYWYQQGPGQDPQFLISFYEKMQSDKGSIPDRFSAQQFSDYHSELNMSSLELGDSALYFCASSGNNGYQKETQYFGPGTRLLVL.

The V call is TRBV29-1, the J call TRBJ2-3; D is ambiguous. The germline V gene has CDR1 SQVTM and CDR2 ANQGSEA. The V and J ends lost 4 bases and 3 bases respectively, with 8 bases between them. The CDR3 runs 12 residues. DNA of the CDR3: TGCAGCGTTGGTGGGGTTACAGATACGCAGTATTTT. It codes for CSVGGVTDTQYF.

On this clone itself: The junction and the germline gene differ at one end; a read error may be behind it. In nucleotides, the CDR3 is TGTGCCAGCAGGTTAGGGTTAGGGGGCCCTACCCCCACAGATACGCAGTATTTT. It encodes CASRLGLGGPTPTDTQYF. This rearrangement joins TRBV7-9 to TRBJ2-3; TRBD1 aligns across 7 bases. The CDR3 is 18 amino acids. Germline-derived CDR1 and CDR2 are SEHNR and FQNEAQ (reference sequence).

The sample holds a few counts of this clone. The V gene is TRBV5-1, the J gene TRBJ1-1; 8 bases are a match to TRBD1. Germline V CDR1 and CDR2: SGHRS, YFSETQ. The CDR3 spans 16 residues. V lost 4 bases, J lost 1 base, and 9 bases stayed unmatched. The CDR3 spells CASSTLRQGSNTEAFF. Here the CDR3 DNA reads TGCGCCAGCAGCACCCTCCGACAGGGGTCGAACACTGAAGCTTTCTTT. Looking up the rest from reference TRBV5-1 and TRBJ1-1 gives the full variable domain: KAGVTQTPRYLIKTRGQQVTLSCSPISGHRSVSWYQQTPGQGLQFLFEYFSETQRNKGNFPGRFSGRQFSNSRSEMNVSTLELGDSALYLCASSTLRQGSNTEAFFGQGTRLTVV.

This chain uses TRBV18 with TRBJ1-3; 7 bases are shared with TRBD1. The CDR3 runs 17 residues. From germline, CDR1 is KGHSH and CDR2 LQKENI. With 0 bases clipped from V and 0 bases from J, the junction kept 5 bases outside the gene matches. The CDR3 DNA reads as TGTGCCAGCTCACCACCGTTGGGACAGCCCTCTGGAAACACCATATATTTT. Translated: CASSPPLGQPSGNTIYF.

The chain joins TRBV7-9 to TRBJ2-1, with no clear D. The CDR3 sequence is 12 residues long. From germline, CDR1 is SEHNR and CDR2 FQNEAQ (reference sequence). V was cut by 3 bases and J by 10 bases, with 10 bases left in between. CDR3 sequence: CASSLADWEQFF. The CDR3 DNA reads as TGTGCCAGCAGCTTGGCCGACTGGGAGCAGTTCTTC.

In this sample, this clone turned up once. This chain uses TRBV27 with TRBJ2-7; 9 nucleotides match TRBD1. The CDR3 length is 16 residues. Germline values: CDR1 MNHEY, CDR2 SMNVEV (reference sequence). V shed 5 bases, J shed 5 bases, and the junction held 13 bases outside the gene matches. The CDR3 is CASSVKQGALPNEQYF. The CDR3 nucleotides read TGTGCCAGCAGTGTAAAACAGGGGGCCCTCCCGAACGAGCAGTACTTC.

The chain recombines TRBV7-2 with TRBJ2-5; 10 bases fit TRBD2. V shed 1 base and J 7 bases; nucleotides not matched to a gene: 6. The CDR3 contains 15 residues. The germline CDR1 and CDR2 sequences are SGHTA and FQGNSA. CDR3 nucleotide sequence: TGTGCCAGCAGCTTAGAGCGGGGGGGCGATAGGACCCAGTACTTC. This sequence encodes CASSLERGGDRTQYF.

The V gene is TRBV18, the J gene TRBJ2-5, with D tentatively TRBD1 (6 bases). The V gene lost 3 bases and the J gene lost 0 bases, with 11 bases spanning the gap. This CDR3 is 15 amino acids long. The germline CDR1 and CDR2 sequences are KGHSH and LQKENI. The CDR3 DNA is TGTGCCAGCTCACCGTTTGGGACATACCAAGAGACCCAGTACTTC. Translated: CASSPFGTYQETQYF.

The rearrangement links TRBV7-2 to TRBJ1-1; no firm D call. V was clipped by 4 bases and J by 13 bases, with 13 bases between them. Germline CDR1 reads SGHTA; CDR2 reads FQGNSA. This CDR3 is built from 11 residues. CDR3 protein: CASSSGPASFF. CDR3 coding DNA: TGTGCCAGCAGCTCCGGGCCGGCGAGTTTCTTT.

This sequence joins TRBV7-2 and TRBJ2-3; TRBD2 is a possible D gene (6 bases). This CDR3 is built from 14 residues. V lost 5 bases to trimming and J lost 2 bases, with 11 bases between them. Germline loops: CDR1 SGHTA, CDR2 FQGNSA. CDR3 nucleotide sequence: TGTGCCAGCAGCCCGGGGGAACTCACAGATACGCAGTATTTT. Its protein product is CASSPGELTDTQYF.

The genes are TRBV15 and TRBJ1-6, with a weak D call TRBD1 (5 bases). CDR1 is LNHNV, CDR2 YYDKDF, per germline (reference sequence). V was clipped by 6 bases and J by 4 bases, with 7 bases between them. CDR3 length equals 13 residues. The DNA for the CDR3 is TGTGCCACCAGAGGGGATTATAATTCACCCCTCCACTTT. Translated, it gives CATRGDYNSPLHF.

The chain has TRBV2 and TRBJ2-7, with 7 positions matching TRBD2. Trimming cost V 4 bases and J 2 bases; bases outside gene matches: 5. There are 14 residues in the CDR3. CDR1 SNHLY and CDR2 FYNNEI come from the germline V gene. The CDR3: CASSVERGTYEQYF. CDR3 nucleotides: TGTGCCAGCAGTGTGGAGCGGGGCACCTACGAGCAGTACTTC.

The rearrangement links TRBV5-1 to TRBJ1-6, with 9 bases that match TRBD1. CDR1 and CDR2 from the germline V gene are SGHRS and YFSETQ. The CDR3 length is 13 residues. Trimming removed 9 bases from V and 7 bases from J; junction bases left unmatched: 5. The DNA for the CDR3 is TGCGCCACCTCGACAGGGGGGAATTCACCCCTCCACTTT. It translates to CATSTGGNSPLHF.

The chain joins TRBV30 to TRBJ1-4, with D possibly matching TRBD1 (6 bases). Germline loops: CDR1 GTSNPN, CDR2 SVGIG (reference sequence). Trimming removed 0 bases from V and 4 bases from J, with 6 bases in between. The CDR3 has 13 residues. In nucleotides, the CDR3 is TGTGCCTGGAGTGTACAGGGTAATGAAAAACTGTTTTTT. As protein: CAWSVQGNEKLFF.

V is TRBV6-1 and J is TRBJ1-2; 10 nucleotides match TRBD1. The junction had 3 bases not matched to a gene; V was cut back by 3 bases and J by 2 bases. The germline gives CDR1 MNHNS, CDR2 SASEGT. This CDR3 is built from 15 residues. CDR3 residues: CASSDDRGRNYGYTF. Here the CDR3 DNA reads TGTGCCAGCAGTGACGACAGGGGGCGAAACTATGGCTACACCTTC.

The chain is built from TRBV11-2 and TRBJ1-2, with TRBD1 as a possible D gene (5 bases). The V gene lost 5 bases and the J gene lost 1 base, with 17 bases spanning the gap. CDR1 and CDR2 from the germline V gene are SGHAT and FQNNGV. This CDR3 has 16 amino acids. The CDR3 is CASSTPSGRDNYGYTF. In DNA, the CDR3 is TGTGCCAGCAGCACCCCCTCGGGCAGGGATAACTATGGCTACACCTTC.